This TCR beta chain came from a study of T cell changes during pregnancy in multiple sclerosis (dated by TCRdb to 2018 to 2020). Background on the whole study: The study looked at changes in the T cell repertoire across pregnancy in women with multiple sclerosis.

The library was obtained by the immunoSEQ multiplex PCR assay. TCRdb took this table from immuneACCESS and kept in-frame rearrangements with V and J called. Such tables lack part of the clones; where checked against another copy, unresolved V genes explain under half of the gap, and the rest is unexplained. Counted in this sample were about 93,000 clones; roughly 91% of them appeared once. The ten most abundant clones make up approximately 1.6% of the sample. This clone was detected only a few times. Its antigen is currently not known. Base qualities are missing; no much larger clone stands one base away. The germline V gene gives CDR1 as MNHEY and CDR2 as SVGAGI. From the cysteine through the phenylalanine, the CDR3 covers 15 amino acids. The read is trimmed to its CDR3 DNA, 45 bases read in frame from base 1. The trim is 2 bases for V and 8 bases for J, with a gap of 16 bases between the germline ends.

The sequence derives from a female donor in good health, enrolled as a control in a pregnancy study. Recombination linked TRBV6-5 to TRBJ2-1; the D region possibly corresponds to TRBD2 (5 bases align). The starting material was peripheral blood, obtained after pregnancy. Here is the DNA: TGTGCCAGCAGTTACGGGCGGGCGGCCCGCGATGAGCAGTTCTTC. This sequence encodes CASSYGRAARDEQFF.